One T cell receptor beta chain is described in this entry. Its cognate antigen is unknown. Each patient's relapse followed autologous stem cell transplantation, and brentuximab vedotin exposure varied. This entry belongs to a study of PD-1 blockade in classical Hodgkin lymphoma. For the study at large: Every 2 weeks, patients had 3 mg/kg nivolumab intravenously. Study results and caveats: Only CD4+ TCR diversity, not CD8+, had risen significantly by C4D1.

TCRdb's table, derived via immunoSEQ multiplex PCR, lists solely in-frame clones and lacks some. The table includes some 14,000 clones, about 80% detected once. The CDR3 spans 14 residues. V was cut by 0 bases and J by 4 bases, with 10 bases left in between. Germline V gene sequence: CDR1 SGHRS, CDR2 YFSETQ. The TCR originated in a human donor with classical Hodgkin lymphoma. The chain is built from TRBV5-1 and TRBJ1-2; D possibly corresponds to TRBD1 (6 bases). The sample here was peripheral blood mononuclear cells (PBMCs), taken at baseline. The CDR3 region is CASSLAGAIYGYTF. Written as DNA, the CDR3 is TGCGCCAGCAGCTTGGCAGGGGCGATCTATGGCTACACCTTC. The whole variable domain, remainder taken from reference TRBV5-1 and TRBJ1-2, is KAGVTQTPRYLIKTRGQQVTLSCSPISGHRSVSWYQQTPGQGLQFLFEYFSETQRNKGNFPGRFSGRQFSNSRSEMNVSTLELGDSALYLCASSLAGAIYGYTFGSGTRLTVV.